This TCR beta chain appears in the sequencing data of a study of blood T cells in healthy people across ages. The study, taken as a whole, reports: The recorded TCR beta diversity per million T cells decreased in a roughly linear manner with age. Higher diversity and more naive CD4+ cells were features of long-lived donors, compared to aged donors.

This clonotype has only a few counts. Its antigen is unidentified. Sample-barcoded 5' priming and a J-beta primer mix drove a second PCR of roughly 6 to 12 cycles. CDR3-containing paired-end reads numbering at least 2.5 million came from each sample. MiXCR was run by TCRdb on the 5' RACE reads, yielding one entry per CDR3 protein. In the table there are about 1.5 million distinct CDR3 sequences, 42% of which are singletons. The germline V gene encodes CDR1 MGHRA and CDR2 YSYEKL. The CDR3 spans 16 residues. The chain recombines TRBV4-1 with TRBJ2-4; the match to TRBD1 covers 12 bases. Gene TRBJ2-7 matches the end of the DNA better, so the J call may be wrong. The source material was blood. The receptor was derived from a woman younger than 35 in good health. The DNA for the CDR3 is TGCGCCAGCAGCCATCTTGCGGGACAGGGGGCTGGCGAGCAGTACTTC. Encoded protein: CASSHLAGQGAGEQYF.